Below, one T cell receptor (beta chain) is given with its context. Its matching antigen is unknown. The sample originates from a study of naive and memory T cell subsets. Separate alpha and beta amplification began at the second PCR step. Cells stained for CD3, CD4, CD8, CD45RA, CD27 and viability were sorted into four CD45RA/CD27 subsets. Two oligonucleotides, mixed equimolar, formed the beta constant-region primer covering TRBC1 and TRBC2. In TCRdb, the UMI-ligation and nested PCR reads were re-called with MiXCR into one record per CDR3 protein. There are under 150,000 distinct CDR3 sequences in the sample; about 18% occur only once, and more than 0.13% lies in the top ten. Study-wide results and limits: Clonotypes here are unpaired alpha or beta chain sequences.

Looked up from germline, CDR1 is GTSNPN and CDR2 is SVGIG (reference sequence). The junction had 12 bases not matched to a gene; V was cut back by 5 bases and J by 5 bases. CDR3 length: 16 residues. Sequencing input: naive CD4+ T cells from blood. The chain links TRBV30 to TRBJ2-1, with 10 bases fitting TRBD2. This TCR came from a human donor in good health. DNA for the CDR3: TGTGCCTGGGTTCCGTGGACTAGCGGCCCCGACAATGAGCAGTTCTTC. Encoded protein: CAWVPWTSGPDNEQFF. Complete variable domain (other parts from reference TRBV30 and TRBJ2-1): SQTIHQWPATLVQPVGSPLSLECTVEGTSNPNLYWYRQAAGRGLQLLFYSVGIGQISSEVPQNLSASRPQDRQFILSSKKLLLSDSGFYLCAWVPWTSGPDNEQFFGPGTRLTVL.